This T cell receptor beta chain originates from a study of T cell responses to AZD1222 COVID-19 vaccine. The CDR3 runs to 17 residues. Germline CDR1 and CDR2: LNHDA and SQIVND (reference sequence). Trimming removed 5 bases from V and 7 bases from J; junction bases left unmatched: 17. Assay: immunoSEQ multiplex PCR; the TCRdb copy retains only in-frame clones and omits some. The sample includes 100,000 to 150,000 clones, 90% of them seen just once. This clonotype was obtained from an adult in good health. Sequenced material: peripheral blood, taken on day 0 of AZD1222 vaccination. The rearrangement uses TRBV19 and TRBJ2-1; 7 bases line up with TRBD1. The CDR3 bases are TGTGCCAGTAGTTTATATTTGGGCAGGGGGTCTATGAATGAGCAGTTCTTC. This gives the protein CASSLYLGRGSMNEQFF. The whole variable domain, filled in from reference TRBV19 and TRBJ2-1, reads DGGITQSPKYLFRKEGQNVTLSCEQNLNHDAMYWYRQDPGQGLRLIYYSQIVNDFQKGDIAEGYSVSREKKESFPLTVTSAQKNPTAFYLCASSLYLGRGSMNEQFFGPGTRLTVL.